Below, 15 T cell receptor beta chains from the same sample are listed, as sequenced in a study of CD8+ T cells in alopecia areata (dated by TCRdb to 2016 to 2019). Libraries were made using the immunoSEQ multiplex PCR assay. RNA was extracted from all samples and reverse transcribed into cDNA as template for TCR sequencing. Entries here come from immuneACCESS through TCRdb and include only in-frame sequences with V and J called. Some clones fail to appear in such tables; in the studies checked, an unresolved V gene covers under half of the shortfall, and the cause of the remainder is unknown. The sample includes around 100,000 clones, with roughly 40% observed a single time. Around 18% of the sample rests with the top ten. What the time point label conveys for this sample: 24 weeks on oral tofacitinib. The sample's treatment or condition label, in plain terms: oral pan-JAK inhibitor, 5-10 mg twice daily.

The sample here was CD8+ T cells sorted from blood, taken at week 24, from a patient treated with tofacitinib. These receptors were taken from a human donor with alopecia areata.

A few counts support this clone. The CDR3 spells CSVAWRNTIYF. In DNA, the CDR3 is TGCAGCGTTGCGTGGAGAAACACCATATATTTT. The V call is TRBV29-1, the J call TRBJ1-3, with D uncertain. V lost 4 bases and J 5 bases, leaving 6 bases between the germline ends. The CDR3 totals 11 residues. Germline V gene sequence: CDR1 SQVTM, CDR2 ANQGSEA.

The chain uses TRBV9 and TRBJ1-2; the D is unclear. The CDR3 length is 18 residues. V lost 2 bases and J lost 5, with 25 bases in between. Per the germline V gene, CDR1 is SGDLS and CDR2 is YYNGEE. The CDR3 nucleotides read TGTGCCAGCAGCGTGGAAGGGATTGAGGGCCATACCCCTTATGGCTACACCTTC. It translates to CASSVEGIEGHTPYGYTF. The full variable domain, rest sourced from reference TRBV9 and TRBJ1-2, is DSGVTQTPKHLITATGQRVTLRCSPRSGDLSVYWYQQSLDQGLQFLIQYYNGEERAKGNILERFSAQQFPDLHSELNLSSLELGDSALYFCASSVEGIEGHTPYGYTFGSGTRLTVV.

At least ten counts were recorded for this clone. The CDR3 bases are TGTGCCAGCAGCCTCCAGACAGGGGTCGACGAGCAGTACTTC. The encoded protein is CASSLQTGVDEQYF. The V gene is TRBV13, the J gene TRBJ2-7; 8 nucleotides agree with TRBD1. CDR3 length: 14 amino acids. V was pared by 5 bases and J by 5 bases, with 8 bases of the junction left unmatched. Germline V gene lookup returns CDR1 PRHDT and CDR2 FYEKMQ (reference sequence).

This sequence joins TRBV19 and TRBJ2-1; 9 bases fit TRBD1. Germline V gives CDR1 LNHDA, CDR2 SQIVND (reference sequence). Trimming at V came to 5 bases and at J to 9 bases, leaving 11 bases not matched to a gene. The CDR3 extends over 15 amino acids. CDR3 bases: TGTGCCAGTAGTGCAACAGGGGGCGGGCAGGGTGAGCAGTTCTTC. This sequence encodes CASSATGGGQGEQFF.

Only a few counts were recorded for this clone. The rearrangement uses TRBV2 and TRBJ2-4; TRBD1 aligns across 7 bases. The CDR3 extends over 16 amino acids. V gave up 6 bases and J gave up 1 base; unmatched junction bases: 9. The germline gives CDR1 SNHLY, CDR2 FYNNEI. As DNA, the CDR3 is TGTGCCAGCAGGCCTCGGACAGGCGTCGCCAAAAACATTCAGTACTTC. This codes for CASRPRTGVAKNIQYF.

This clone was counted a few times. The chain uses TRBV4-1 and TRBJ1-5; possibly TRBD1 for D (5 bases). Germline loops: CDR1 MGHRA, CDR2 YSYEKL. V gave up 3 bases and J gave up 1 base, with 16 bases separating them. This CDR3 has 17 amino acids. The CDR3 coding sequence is TGCGCCAGCAGCCAGTTCGGGACTCCCGAGAGCAATCAGCCCCAGCATTTT. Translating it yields CASSQFGTPESNQPQHF.

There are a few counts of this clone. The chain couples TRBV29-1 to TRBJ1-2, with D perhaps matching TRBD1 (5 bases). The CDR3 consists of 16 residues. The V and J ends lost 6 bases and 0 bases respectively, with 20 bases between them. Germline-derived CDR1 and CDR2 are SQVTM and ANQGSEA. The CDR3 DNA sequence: TGCAGCGTACCCCCCTCCGGGACCGGTACTAACTATGGCTACACCTTC. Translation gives CSVPPSGTGTNYGYTF.

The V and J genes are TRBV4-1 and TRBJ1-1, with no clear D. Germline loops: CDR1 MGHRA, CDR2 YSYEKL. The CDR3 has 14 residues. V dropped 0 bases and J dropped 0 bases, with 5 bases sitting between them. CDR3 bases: TGCGCCAGCAGCCAAGATAGGATGAACACTGAAGCTTTCTTT. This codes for CASSQDRMNTEAFF.

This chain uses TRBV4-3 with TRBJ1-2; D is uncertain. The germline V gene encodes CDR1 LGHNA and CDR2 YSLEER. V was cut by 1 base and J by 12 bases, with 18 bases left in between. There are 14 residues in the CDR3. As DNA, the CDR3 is TGCGCCAGCAGCCAAGTCGATTCCCTGGGAGGAAACACCTTC. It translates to CASSQVDSLGGNTF.

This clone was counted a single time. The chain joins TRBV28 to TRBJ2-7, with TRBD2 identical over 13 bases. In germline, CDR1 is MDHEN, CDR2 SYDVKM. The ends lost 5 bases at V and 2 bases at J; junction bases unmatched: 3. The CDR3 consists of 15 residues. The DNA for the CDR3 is TGTGCCAGCAGTCGAGGGACTAGCGGGGCCTACGAGCAGTACTTC. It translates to CASSRGTSGAYEQYF. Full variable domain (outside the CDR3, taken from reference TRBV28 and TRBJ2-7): DVKVTQSSRYLVKRTGEKVFLECVQDMDHENMFWYRQDPGLGLRLIYFSYDVKMKEKGDIPEGYSVSREKKERFSLILESASTNQTSMYLCASSRGTSGAYEQYFGPGTRLTVT.

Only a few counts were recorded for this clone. The CDR3 protein is CASSQELYSYNEQFF. For the CDR3, the DNA is TGCGCCAGCAGCCAAGAACTATACAGCTACAATGAGCAGTTCTTC. The V gene is TRBV4-1, the J gene TRBJ2-1, with D uncertain. The CDR3 extends over 15 amino acids. V lost 0 bases, J lost 3 bases, and 9 bases lay in between. Germline loops: CDR1 MGHRA, CDR2 YSYEKL.

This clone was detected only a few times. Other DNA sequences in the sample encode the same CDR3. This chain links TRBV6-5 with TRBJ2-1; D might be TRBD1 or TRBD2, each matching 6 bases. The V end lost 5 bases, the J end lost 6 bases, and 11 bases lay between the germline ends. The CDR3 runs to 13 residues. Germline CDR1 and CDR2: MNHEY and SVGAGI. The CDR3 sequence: CASSPGGLNEQFF. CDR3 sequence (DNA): TGTGCCAGCAGTCCCGGGGGCCTCAATGAGCAGTTCTTC.

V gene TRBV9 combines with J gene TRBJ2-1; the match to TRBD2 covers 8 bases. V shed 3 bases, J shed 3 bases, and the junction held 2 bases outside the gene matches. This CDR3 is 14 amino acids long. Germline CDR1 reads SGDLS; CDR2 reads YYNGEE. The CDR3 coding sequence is TGTGCCAGCAGCGCCGGGACTAGCTACAATGAGCAGTTCTTC. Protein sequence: CASSAGTSYNEQFF.

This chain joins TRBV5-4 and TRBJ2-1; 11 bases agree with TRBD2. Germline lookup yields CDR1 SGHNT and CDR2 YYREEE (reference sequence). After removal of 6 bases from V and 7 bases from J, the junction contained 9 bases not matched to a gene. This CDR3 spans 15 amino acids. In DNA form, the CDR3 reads TGTGCCAGCAACCCGGGACTAGCGGATTATAATGAGCAGTTCTTC. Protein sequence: CASNPGLADYNEQFF.

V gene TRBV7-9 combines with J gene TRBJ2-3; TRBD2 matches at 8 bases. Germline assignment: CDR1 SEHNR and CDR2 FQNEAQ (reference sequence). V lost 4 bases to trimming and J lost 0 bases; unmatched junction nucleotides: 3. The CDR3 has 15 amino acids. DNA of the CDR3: TGTGCCAGCAGCTCCCCTAGCGGGAGCACAGATACGCAGTATTTT. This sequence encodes CASSSPSGSTDTQYF.